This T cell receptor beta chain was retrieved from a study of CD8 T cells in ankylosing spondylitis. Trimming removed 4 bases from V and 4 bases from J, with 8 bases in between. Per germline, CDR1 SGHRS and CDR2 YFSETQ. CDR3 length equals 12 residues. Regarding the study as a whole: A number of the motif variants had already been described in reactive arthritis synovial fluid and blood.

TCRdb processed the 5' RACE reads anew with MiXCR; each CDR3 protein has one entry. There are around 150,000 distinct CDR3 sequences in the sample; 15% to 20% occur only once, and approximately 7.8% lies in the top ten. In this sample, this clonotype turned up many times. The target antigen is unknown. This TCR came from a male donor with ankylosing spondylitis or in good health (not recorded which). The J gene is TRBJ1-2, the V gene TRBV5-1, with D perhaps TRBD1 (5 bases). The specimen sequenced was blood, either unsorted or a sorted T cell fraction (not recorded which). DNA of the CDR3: TGCGCCAGCAGCAGTCAGGGCTATGGCTACACCTTC. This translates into CASSSQGYGYTF.